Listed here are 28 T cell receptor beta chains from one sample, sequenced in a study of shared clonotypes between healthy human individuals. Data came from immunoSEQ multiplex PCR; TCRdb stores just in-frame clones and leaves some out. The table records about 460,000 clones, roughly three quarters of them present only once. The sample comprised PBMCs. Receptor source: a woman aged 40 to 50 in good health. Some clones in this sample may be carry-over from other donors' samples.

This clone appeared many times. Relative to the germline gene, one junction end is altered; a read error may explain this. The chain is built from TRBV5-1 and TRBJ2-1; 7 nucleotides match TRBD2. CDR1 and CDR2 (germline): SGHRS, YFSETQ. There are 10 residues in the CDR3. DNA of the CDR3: TGCGCCAGCAGGCGGGAGAGATTAATCTTC. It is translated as CASRRERLIF.

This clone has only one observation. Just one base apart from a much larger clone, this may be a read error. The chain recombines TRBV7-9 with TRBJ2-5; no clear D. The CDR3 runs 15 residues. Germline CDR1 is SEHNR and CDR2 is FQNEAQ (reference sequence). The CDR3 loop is CASSRPRAQGESQYF. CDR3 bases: TGTGCCAGCAGCCGCCCCCGGGCCCAAGGAGAGAGCCAGTACTTC. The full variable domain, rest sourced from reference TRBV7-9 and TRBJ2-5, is DTGVSQNPRHKITKRGQNVTFRCDPISEHNRLYWYRQTLGQGPEFLTYFQNEAQLEKSRLLSDRFSAERPKGSFSTLEIQRTEQGDSAMYLCASSRPRAQGESQYFGPGTRLLVL.

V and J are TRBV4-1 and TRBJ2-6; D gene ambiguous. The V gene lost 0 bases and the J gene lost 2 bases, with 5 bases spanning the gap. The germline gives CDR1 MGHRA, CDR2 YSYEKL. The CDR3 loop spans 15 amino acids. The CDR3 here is CASSQEGTGANVLTF. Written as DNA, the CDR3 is TGCGCCAGCAGCCAAGAAGGGACTGGGGCCAACGTCCTGACTTTC.

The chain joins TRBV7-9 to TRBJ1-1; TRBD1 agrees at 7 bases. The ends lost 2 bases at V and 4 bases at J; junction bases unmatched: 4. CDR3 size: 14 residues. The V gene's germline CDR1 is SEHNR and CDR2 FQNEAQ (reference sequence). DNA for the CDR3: TGTGCCAGCAGCTTACCGGGACAGATCACTGAAGCTTTCTTT. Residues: CASSLPGQITEAFF. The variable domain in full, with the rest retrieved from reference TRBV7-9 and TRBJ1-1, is DTGVSQNPRHKITKRGQNVTFRCDPISEHNRLYWYRQTLGQGPEFLTYFQNEAQLEKSRLLSDRFSAERPKGSFSTLEIQRTEQGDSAMYLCASSLPGQITEAFFGQGTRLTVV.

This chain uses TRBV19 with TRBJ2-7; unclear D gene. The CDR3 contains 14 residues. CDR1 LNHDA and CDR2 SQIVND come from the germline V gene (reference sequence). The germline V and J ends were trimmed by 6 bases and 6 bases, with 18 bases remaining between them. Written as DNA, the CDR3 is TGTGCCAGTAGGGCGACCCCGGGCTCCCCCGAGCAGTACTTC. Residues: CASRATPGSPEQYF.

CDR3 amino acids: CASSLLRTGELFF. CDR3 nucleotides: TGTGCCAGCAGCTTGTTGCGGACCGGGGAGCTGTTTTTT. The chain employs TRBV5-4 and TRBJ2-2; no reliable D call. Trimming took off 1 base at V and 5 bases at J, with 6 bases between the two ends. The CDR3 runs to 13 residues. Germline loops: CDR1 SGHNT, CDR2 YYREEE (reference sequence).

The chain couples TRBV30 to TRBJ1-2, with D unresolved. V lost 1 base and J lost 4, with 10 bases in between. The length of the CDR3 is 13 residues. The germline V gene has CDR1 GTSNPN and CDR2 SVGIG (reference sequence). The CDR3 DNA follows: TGTGCCTGGAGTGGGGGTCTCGGCTATGGCTACACCTTC. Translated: CAWSGGLGYGYTF. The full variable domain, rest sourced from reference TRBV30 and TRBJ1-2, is SQTIHQWPATLVQPVGSPLSLECTVEGTSNPNLYWYRQAAGRGLQLLFYSVGIGQISSEVPQNLSASRPQDRQFILSSKKLLLSDSGFYLCAWSGGLGYGYTFGSGTRLTVV.

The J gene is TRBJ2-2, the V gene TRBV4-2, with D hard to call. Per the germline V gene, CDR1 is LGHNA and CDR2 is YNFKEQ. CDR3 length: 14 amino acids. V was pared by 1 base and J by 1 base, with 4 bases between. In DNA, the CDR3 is TGTGCCAGCAGCCAAGGTCTGAACACCGGGGAGCTGTTTTTT. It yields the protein CASSQGLNTGELFF.

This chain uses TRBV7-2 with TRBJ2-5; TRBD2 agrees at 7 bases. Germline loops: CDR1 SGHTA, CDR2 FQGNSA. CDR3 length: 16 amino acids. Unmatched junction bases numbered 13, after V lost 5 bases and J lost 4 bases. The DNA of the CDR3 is TGTGCCAGCAGCCCCGGCGGGACTACATATGGAGAGACCCAGTACTTC. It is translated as CASSPGGTTYGETQYF.

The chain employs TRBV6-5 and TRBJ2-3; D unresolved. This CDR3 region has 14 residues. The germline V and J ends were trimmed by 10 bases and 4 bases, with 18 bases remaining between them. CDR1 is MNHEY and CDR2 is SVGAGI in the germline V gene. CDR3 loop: CATCVSAGSDTQYF. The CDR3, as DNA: TGTGCCACCTGTGTAAGTGCCGGGTCAGATACGCAGTATTTT.

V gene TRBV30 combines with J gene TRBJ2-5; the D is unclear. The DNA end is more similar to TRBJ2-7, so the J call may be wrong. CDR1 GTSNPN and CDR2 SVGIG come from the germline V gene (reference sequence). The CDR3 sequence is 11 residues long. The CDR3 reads CAWSEPYEQYF. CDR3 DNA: TGTGCCTGGAGCGAGCCCTACGAGCAGTACTTC.

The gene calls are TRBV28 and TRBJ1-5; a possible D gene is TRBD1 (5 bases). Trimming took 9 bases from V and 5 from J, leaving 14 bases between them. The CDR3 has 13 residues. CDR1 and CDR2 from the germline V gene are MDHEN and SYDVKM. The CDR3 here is CASTGRVYQPQHF. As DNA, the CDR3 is TGTGCCAGTACGGGCAGGGTTTATCAGCCCCAGCATTTT.

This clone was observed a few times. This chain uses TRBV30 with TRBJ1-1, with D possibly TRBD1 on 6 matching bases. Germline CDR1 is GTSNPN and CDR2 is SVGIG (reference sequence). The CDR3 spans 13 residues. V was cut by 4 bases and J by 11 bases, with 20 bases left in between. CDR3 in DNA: TGTGCCTGGAACCTGGGACCGAGGGGGGAGGCTTTCTTT. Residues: CAWNLGPRGEAFF.

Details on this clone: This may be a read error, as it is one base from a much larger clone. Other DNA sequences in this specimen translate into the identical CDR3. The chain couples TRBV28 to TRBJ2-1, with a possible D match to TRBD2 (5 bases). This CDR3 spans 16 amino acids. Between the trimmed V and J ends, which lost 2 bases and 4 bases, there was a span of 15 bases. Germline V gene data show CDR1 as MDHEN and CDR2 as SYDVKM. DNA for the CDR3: TGTGCCAGCAGTTTAGTGAGTGGGAGCGCTTACAATGAGCAGTTCTTC. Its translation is CASSLVSGSAYNEQFF.

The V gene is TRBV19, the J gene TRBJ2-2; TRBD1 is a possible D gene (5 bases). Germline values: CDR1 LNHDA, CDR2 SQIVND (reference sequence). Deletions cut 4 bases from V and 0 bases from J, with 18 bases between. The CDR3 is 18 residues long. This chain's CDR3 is CASSSHLGQVTNTGELFF. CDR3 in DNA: TGTGCCAGTAGTAGCCACCTGGGGCAGGTGACGAACACCGGGGAGCTGTTTTTT.

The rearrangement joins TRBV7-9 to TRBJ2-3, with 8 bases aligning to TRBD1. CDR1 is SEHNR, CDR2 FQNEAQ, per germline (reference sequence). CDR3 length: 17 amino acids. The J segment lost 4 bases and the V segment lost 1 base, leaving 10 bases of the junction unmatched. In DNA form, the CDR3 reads TGTGCCAGCAGCTTAGGGGACAGGAGACTGAGTGCAGATACGCAGTATTTT. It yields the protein CASSLGDRRLSADTQYF.

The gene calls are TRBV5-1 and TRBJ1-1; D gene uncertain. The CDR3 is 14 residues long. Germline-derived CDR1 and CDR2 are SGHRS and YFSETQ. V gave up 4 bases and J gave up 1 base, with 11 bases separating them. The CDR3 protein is CASSRRGGNTEAFF. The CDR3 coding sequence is TGCGCCAGCAGCCGCCGCGGCGGGAACACTGAAGCTTTCTTT.

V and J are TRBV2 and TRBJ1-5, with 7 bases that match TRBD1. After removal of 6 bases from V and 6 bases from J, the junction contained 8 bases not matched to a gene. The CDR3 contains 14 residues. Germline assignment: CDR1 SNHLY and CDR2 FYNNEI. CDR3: CASRPDRVGQPQHF. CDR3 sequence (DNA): TGTGCCAGCAGGCCAGACAGGGTAGGTCAGCCCCAGCATTTT.

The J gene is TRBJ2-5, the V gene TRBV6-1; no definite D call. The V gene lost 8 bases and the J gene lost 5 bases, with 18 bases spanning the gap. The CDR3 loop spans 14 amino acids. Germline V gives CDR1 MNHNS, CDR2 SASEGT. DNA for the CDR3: TGTGCCAGCCTCGGCCTGAGGCTCGGGGAGACCCAGTACTTC. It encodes CASLGLRLGETQYF.

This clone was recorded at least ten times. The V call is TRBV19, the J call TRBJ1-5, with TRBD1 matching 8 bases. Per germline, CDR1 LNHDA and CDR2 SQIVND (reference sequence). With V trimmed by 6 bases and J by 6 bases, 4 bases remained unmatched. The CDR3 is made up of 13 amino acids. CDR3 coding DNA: TGTGCCAGTAGCCCGGACAGGGTTCAGCCCCAGCATTTT. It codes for CASSPDRVQPQHF.

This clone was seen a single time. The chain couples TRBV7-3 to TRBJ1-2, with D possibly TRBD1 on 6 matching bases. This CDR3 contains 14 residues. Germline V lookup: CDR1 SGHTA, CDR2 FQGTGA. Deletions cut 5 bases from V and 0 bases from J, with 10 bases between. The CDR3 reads CASSEQGTNYGYTF. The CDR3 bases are TGTGCCAGCAGCGAACAGGGAACTAACTATGGCTACACCTTC. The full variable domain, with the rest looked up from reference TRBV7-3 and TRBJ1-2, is GAGVSQTPSNKVTEKGKYVELRCDPISGHTALYWYRQSLGQGPEFLIYFQGTGAADDSGLPNDRFFAVRPEGSVSTLKIQRTERGDSAVYLCASSEQGTNYGYTFGSGTRLTVV.

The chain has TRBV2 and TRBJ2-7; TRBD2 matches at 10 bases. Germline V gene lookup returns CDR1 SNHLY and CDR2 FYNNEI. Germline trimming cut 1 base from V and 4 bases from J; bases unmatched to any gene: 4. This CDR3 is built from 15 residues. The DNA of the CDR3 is TGTGCCAGCAGTGAAGGTCTAGCGGGAGCTTACGAGCAGTACTTC. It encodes CASSEGLAGAYEQYF.

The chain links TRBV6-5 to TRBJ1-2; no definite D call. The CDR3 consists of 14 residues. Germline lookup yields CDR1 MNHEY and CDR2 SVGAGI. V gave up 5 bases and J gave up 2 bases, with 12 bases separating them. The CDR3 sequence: CASSKSRRNYGYTF. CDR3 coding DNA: TGTGCCAGCAGTAAGTCCAGGCGGAACTATGGCTACACCTTC.

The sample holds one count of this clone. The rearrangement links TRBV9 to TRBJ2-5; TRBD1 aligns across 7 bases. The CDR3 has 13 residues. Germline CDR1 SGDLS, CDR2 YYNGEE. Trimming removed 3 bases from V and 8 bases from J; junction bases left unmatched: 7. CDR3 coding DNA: TGTGCCAGCAGCGGGGACAGTCAAGGAACCCAGTACTTC. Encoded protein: CASSGDSQGTQYF.

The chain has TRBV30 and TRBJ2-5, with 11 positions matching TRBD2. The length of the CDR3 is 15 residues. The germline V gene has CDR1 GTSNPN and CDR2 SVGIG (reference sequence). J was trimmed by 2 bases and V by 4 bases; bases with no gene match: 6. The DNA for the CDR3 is TGTGCCTGGACTAGCGGGAGGACCAGTCAAGAGACCCAGTACTTC. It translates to CAWTSGRTSQETQYF.

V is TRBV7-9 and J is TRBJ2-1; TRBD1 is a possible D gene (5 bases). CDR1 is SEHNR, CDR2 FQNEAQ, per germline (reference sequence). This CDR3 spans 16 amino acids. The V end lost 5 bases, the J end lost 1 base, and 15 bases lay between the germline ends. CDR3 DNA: TGTGCCAGCAGCCCCTCCCTGGGGCGGTCCTACAATGAGCAGTTCTTC. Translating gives CASSPSLGRSYNEQFF.

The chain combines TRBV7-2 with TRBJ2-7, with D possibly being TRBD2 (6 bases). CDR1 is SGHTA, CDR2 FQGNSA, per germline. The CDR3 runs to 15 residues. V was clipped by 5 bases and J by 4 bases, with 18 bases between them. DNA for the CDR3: TGTGCCAGCAGCCGTTTCTTCCGGGAGCCATACGAGCAGTACTTC. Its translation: CASSRFFREPYEQYF. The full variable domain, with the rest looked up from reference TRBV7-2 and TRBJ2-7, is GAGVSQSPSNKVTEKGKDVELRCDPISGHTALYWYRQSLGQGLEFLIYFQGNSAPDKSGLPSDRFSAERTGGSVSTLTIQRTQQEDSAVYLCASSRFFREPYEQYFGPGTRLTVT.

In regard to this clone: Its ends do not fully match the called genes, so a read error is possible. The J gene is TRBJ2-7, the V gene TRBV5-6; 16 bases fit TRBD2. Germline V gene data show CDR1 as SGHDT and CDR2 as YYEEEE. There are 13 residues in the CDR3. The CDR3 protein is CASNSGTSGRGIF. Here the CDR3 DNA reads TGTGCCAGCAACTCAGGGACTAGCGGGAGGGGGATTTTC. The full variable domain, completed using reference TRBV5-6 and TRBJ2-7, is DAGVTQSPTHLIKTRGQQVTLRCSPKSGHDTVSWYQQALGQGPQFIFQYYEEEERQRGNFPDRFSGHQFPNYSSELNVNALLLGDSALYLCASNSGTSGRGIFGPGTRLTVT.